This entry features one T cell receptor beta chain sequence. No antigen is known for it. Combining iRepertoire HTBI primers with Arm-PCR of CDR3 regions, the authors built TCR beta libraries. TCRdb redid the calling of the multiplex PCR reads with MiXCR, one entry per CDR3 protein. Found here are about 290,000 distinct CDR3 sequences, around 21% of them singletons; the top ten hold roughly 56%. The CDR3 consists of 12 residues. From germline, CDR1 is GTSNPN and CDR2 SVGIG (reference sequence). Between the trimmed V and J ends, which lost 1 base and 5 bases, there was a span of 9 bases. These data come from a study of regulatory T cells in long-lasting Graves disease. Time point meaning: persistent/refractory GD, antithyroid drugs over 5 years with positive TRAb. RNA extracted from PBMCs served as the sequencing template. Overall study results and limits: Among samples with persistent disease, TRBV28, TRBJ1-2 and TRBJ2-5 were favored.

The sample consisted of peripheral blood mononuclear cells (PBMCs), taken when the disease was refractory, from a patient treated with antithyroid drugs. This chain links TRBV30 with TRBJ2-7; possibly TRBD1 for D (5 bases). This sequence was found in a female donor with Graves disease. The CDR3 here is CAWSEPGNEQYF. CDR3 DNA sequence: TGTGCCTGGAGTGAACCAGGGAACGAGCAGTACTTC.